One and the same sample provided the 10 T cell receptor beta chains below, sequenced in a study of T cell responses to AZD1222 COVID-19 vaccine. Libraries were prepared by immunoSEQ multiplex PCR; TCRdb keeps only in-frame clonotypes and omits some of them. Here the sample spans about 140,000 clones, about 90% being singletons. The specimen comprised peripheral blood, sampled 28 days after the second dose of the MenACWY control vaccine. These receptors were obtained from an adult who received the MenACWY meningococcal vaccine as a control.

The chain carries TRBV27 and TRBJ2-7; TRBD2 agrees at 11 bases. The CDR3 is 15 residues long. Unmatched junction bases numbered 8, after V lost 6 bases and J lost 4 bases. Germline CDR1 MNHEY, CDR2 SMNVEV (reference sequence). The CDR3 spells CASRPELAGAYEQYF. The CDR3 DNA sequence: TGTGCCAGCAGACCAGAACTAGCGGGAGCATACGAGCAGTACTTC.

A single count supports this clone. This chain uses TRBV9 with TRBJ2-7; D might be TRBD1 (6 bases). The CDR3 extends over 14 amino acids. Germline values: CDR1 SGDLS, CDR2 YYNGEE. Trimming left V 0 bases short and J 2 bases short, with 9 bases between. In DNA, the CDR3 is TGTGCCAGCAGCGTAGGAGGGGACACCTACGAGCAGTACTTC. Protein product: CASSVGGDTYEQYF.

The chain combines TRBV6-5 with TRBJ1-6; no reliable D call. The V end was cut by 7 bases, the J end by 8 bases, with 12 bases between. This CDR3 has 13 amino acids. Germline-derived CDR1 and CDR2 are MNHEY and SVGAGI. The CDR3: CASTLGEDSPLHF. DNA for the CDR3: TGTGCCAGCACACTGGGAGAAGATTCACCCCTCCACTTT.

This rearrangement joins TRBV6-4 to TRBJ2-1, with TRBD2 matching 9 bases. The CDR3 is made up of 15 amino acids. With 4 bases clipped from V and 4 bases from J, the junction kept 5 bases outside the gene matches. Germline lookup yields CDR1 MRHNA and CDR2 SNTAGT. The CDR3 sequence is CASSVSGGVYNEQFF. The CDR3 DNA follows: TGTGCCAGCAGTGTTAGCGGGGGCGTTTACAATGAGCAGTTCTTC.

The chain joins TRBV19 to TRBJ2-7, with D tentatively TRBD1 (6 bases). V was pared by 1 base and J by 6 bases, with 13 bases between. CDR1 and CDR2 (germline): LNHDA, SQIVND (reference sequence). This CDR3 contains 14 residues. As DNA, the CDR3 is TGTGCCAGTAGTATAGCAAGGACAGCAAGCGAGCAGTACTTC. Its protein is CASSIARTASEQYF.

The genes are TRBV6-2 or TRBV6-3 and TRBJ1-2; D call uncertain. Trimming pared 6 bases from V and 6 bases from J, leaving 17 bases between. The CDR3 runs to 14 residues. Germline assignment: CDR1 MNHEY and CDR2 SVGEGT. DNA of the CDR3: TGTGCCAGCAGCCCGGGCCCCCAGGTGGATGGCTACACCTTC. Protein sequence: CASSPGPQVDGYTF.

The chain links TRBV5-5 to TRBJ1-4; D may be TRBD1 (6 bases). The CDR3 spans 15 residues. Per germline, CDR1 SGHKS and CDR2 YYEKEE (reference sequence). Trimming left V 0 bases short and J 8 bases short, with 14 bases between. CDR3 residues: CASSLVGGKGEKLFF. The DNA of the CDR3 is TGTGCCAGCAGCTTGGTTGGGGGCAAAGGCGAAAAACTGTTTTTT.

The V call is TRBV7-6, the J call TRBJ2-7; D call uncertain. V was trimmed by 3 bases and J by 0 bases, leaving 15 bases between them. Per the germline V gene, CDR1 is SGHVS and CDR2 is FNYEAQ. This CDR3 contains 16 residues. CDR3 DNA sequence: TGTGCCAGCAGCTTGTCTTCACCGACAAGCTCCTACGAGCAGTACTTC. Its protein product is CASSLSSPTSSYEQYF.

The chain recombines TRBV28 with TRBJ1-2, with 10 bases aligning to TRBD1. Germline trimming cut 4 bases from V and 3 bases from J; bases unmatched to any gene: 2. The CDR3 runs 14 residues. From germline, CDR1 is MDHEN and CDR2 SYDVKM. CDR3 sequence (DNA): TGTGCCAGCAGTTCCGGGACAGGGGACTATGGCTACACCTTC. This sequence encodes CASSSGTGDYGYTF.

The CDR3 nucleotides are TGTGCCATCAGTGAGGACGCGGGCAGGGTCTATGGCTACACCTTC. Translated, it gives CAISEDAGRVYGYTF. This chain links TRBV10-3 with TRBJ1-2; D may be TRBD1 (5 bases). V lost 2 bases and J 4 bases, leaving 14 bases between the germline ends. Germline values: CDR1 ENHRY, CDR2 SYGVKD. The CDR3 is 15 amino acids.